The 8 T cell receptor beta chains reported below all come from one sample, sequenced in a study of post-analysis software for immune sequencing data. Overall study results and limits: Patients carried roughly five TRBV segments more frequently than controls did, and TRBV5-6, TRBV5-1 and TRBV20-1 were among them.

cDNA libraries for TCR beta contained unique molecular identifiers. Using its own MiXCR run on the PCR reads, TCRdb lists one record per CDR3 protein. The sample has 450,000 to 700,000 distinct CDR3 sequences, roughly 40% seen once. Their specific antigens are unknown. Sequencing was performed on blood. The receptors were gathered from a girl aged 10-17 years with multiple sclerosis.

V is TRBV27 and J is TRBJ2-1; the D gene is possibly TRBD1 (6 bases). This CDR3 comprises 15 residues. V gave up 5 bases and J gave up 7 bases, with 18 bases separating them. The germline CDR1 and CDR2 sequences are MNHEY and SMNVEV (reference sequence). The chain's CDR3 is CASSPRQEEGNEQFF. The CDR3, as DNA: TGTGCCAGCAGTCCCCGACAGGAAGAAGGGAATGAGCAGTTCTTC.

A single count supports this clonotype. This chain links TRBV5-6 with TRBJ1-2, with D maybe TRBD1 (5 bases). This CDR3 is 12 amino acids long. CDR1 and CDR2 (germline): SGHDT, YYEEEE. V dropped 1 base and J dropped 6 bases, with 7 bases sitting between them. This CDR3 is CASSLRQNGYTF. The DNA of the CDR3 is TGTGCCAGCAGCTTGAGACAGAATGGCTACACCTTC.

The rearrangement links TRBV27 to TRBJ1-2; D possibly corresponds to TRBD1 (6 bases). CDR1 is MNHEY and CDR2 is SMNVEV in the germline V gene (reference sequence). Trimming cost V 5 bases and J 8 bases, with 15 bases left between them. This CDR3 contains 13 residues. CDR3 sequence (DNA): TGTGCCAGCAGTCCACGCCATGGGGGCGGCTACACCTTC. Amino acid sequence: CASSPRHGGGYTF.

This clonotype appeared a few times. The J gene is TRBJ1-2, the V gene TRBV6-1; 9 bases are a match to TRBD1. V lost 6 bases, J lost 8 bases, and 10 bases stayed unmatched. The germline V gene has CDR1 MNHNS and CDR2 SASEGT. The CDR3 runs to 14 residues. CDR3 sequence reads: CASRPPGQGEGYTF. CDR3 DNA: TGTGCCAGCAGGCCCCCGGGACAGGGAGAAGGCTACACCTTC.

The chain uses TRBV14 and TRBJ2-5, with D possibly TRBD1 on 6 matching bases. The J call is doubtful: the DNA matches TRBJ2-7 better. The germline V gene has CDR1 SGHDN and CDR2 FVKESK. The CDR3 spans 13 residues. CDR3 in amino acids: CASSRFDRLEQYF. The CDR3 DNA follows: TGTGCCAGCAGCCGATTTGACAGGCTCGAGCAGTACTTC.

The V and J genes are TRBV12-3 or TRBV12-4 and TRBJ1-2, with a weak D call TRBD1 (6 bases). V shed 7 bases and J shed 4 bases, with 28 bases lying between them. The CDR3 consists of 18 residues. In DNA, the CDR3 is TGTGCCAGCAAAACGGGCGGGGGGGGACACCCCAGCGGCTATGGCTACACCTTC. Translated: CASKTGGGGHPSGYGYTF.

The CDR3, as DNA: TGTGCCAGCAGTCCCAAGGACTACGAGCAGTACTTC. Its protein is CASSPKDYEQYF. This chain connects TRBV12-3 or TRBV12-4 to TRBJ2-7; D gene uncertain. The CDR3 totals 12 residues. The germline V and J ends were trimmed by 5 bases and 3 bases, with 8 bases remaining between them.

V gene TRBV10-3 combines with J gene TRBJ1-1, with 12 positions matching TRBD1. The CDR3 has 14 residues. CDR1 is ENHRY, CDR2 SYGVKD, per germline. After removal of 5 bases from V and 5 bases from J, the junction contained 3 bases not matched to a gene. The CDR3 here is CAISPGQGATEAFF. CDR3 coding DNA: TGTGCCATCAGTCCGGGACAGGGGGCGACTGAAGCTTTCTTT.